Listed here are 21 T cell receptor beta chains from one sample, sequenced in a study of blood T cell dynamics during melanoma immunotherapy. The protocol was immunoSEQ multiplex PCR, while the TCRdb copy is restricted to in-frame clones and leaves out a portion. The top ten clones hold roughly 10% of a sample with some 10,000 clones, around 86% of them seen once. Time point in this sample: pre-treatment baseline. The sequences come from blood, collected from a patient treated with checkpoint blockade. All receptors come from a human donor with melanoma.

This chain links TRBV5-1 with TRBJ2-4, with D tentatively TRBD1 (5 bases). The CDR3 sequence is 14 residues long. V dropped 2 bases and J dropped 1 base, with 7 bases sitting between them. Germline V CDR1 and CDR2: SGHRS, YFSETQ. The CDR3 DNA sequence: TGCGCCAGCAGCTTAGGGGATGCCAAAAACATTCAGTACTTC. Translation gives CASSLGDAKNIQYF.

The J gene is TRBJ2-3, the V gene TRBV5-4; 9 bases agree with TRBD2. The CDR3 is 17 amino acids. Germline V gene lookup returns CDR1 SGHNT and CDR2 YYREEE (reference sequence). The trim removed 0 bases at V and 0 bases at J, leaving 5 bases unmatched. This CDR3 reads CASSLVLAGSSTDTQYF. CDR3 coding DNA: TGTGCCAGCAGCTTGGTGCTAGCGGGATCTAGCACAGATACGCAGTATTTT.

The rearrangement links TRBV7-2 to TRBJ2-5; weak D call: TRBD2 (7 bases). The CDR3 length is 16 residues. V shed 4 bases and J shed 4 bases, with 19 bases lying between them. Germline V gene lookup returns CDR1 SGHTA and CDR2 FQGNSA. The CDR3 DNA is TGTGCCAGCAGCTCCGGTCGGCGGGGGCAGAGAGAGACCCAGTACTTC. Translation gives CASSSGRRGQRETQYF.

The rearrangement uses TRBV11-2 and TRBJ1-2; D may be TRBD1 (5 bases). CDR3 length: 18 residues. CDR1 and CDR2 from the germline V gene are SGHAT and FQNNGV. V dropped 5 bases and J dropped 1 base, with 23 bases sitting between them. The CDR3: CASSQVQGQPDINYGYTF. The CDR3 region has the DNA TGTGCCAGCAGCCAAGTCCAGGGCCAGCCTGATATTAACTATGGCTACACCTTC.

In its sample, this clone was seen once. The chain couples TRBV9 to TRBJ2-2; perhaps TRBD1 as D (6 bases). The CDR3 has 13 amino acids. CDR1 and CDR2 (germline): SGDLS, YYNGEE. The V gene lost 3 bases and the J gene lost 4 bases, with 7 bases spanning the gap. The CDR3 is CASSGTVTGELFF. In DNA, the CDR3 is TGTGCCAGCAGCGGGACAGTCACCGGGGAGCTGTTTTTT.

Only one count was recorded for this clone. The V gene is TRBV6-4, the J gene TRBJ2-1, with D possibly matching TRBD1 (6 bases). Germline lookup yields CDR1 MRHNA and CDR2 SNTAGT. CDR3 length: 15 residues. V dropped 0 bases and J dropped 9 bases, with 15 bases sitting between them. The CDR3 nucleotides are TGTGCCAGCAGTGACTCGGGGGCCCGTTCAAGTGAGCAGTTCTTC. Residues: CASSDSGARSSEQFF.

This clone was counted a few times. The rearrangement links TRBV7-9 to TRBJ2-1, with D possibly TRBD2 on 7 matching bases. Germline lookup yields CDR1 SEHNR and CDR2 FQNEAQ (reference sequence). The CDR3 covers 15 residues. V was cut by 11 bases and J by 7 bases, with 24 bases left in between. CDR3 region: CAAPQTGGLANEQFF. DNA of the CDR3: TGTGCCGCCCCTCAGACCGGGGGGCTAGCTAATGAGCAGTTCTTC. Full variable domain (outside the CDR3, taken from reference TRBV7-9 and TRBJ2-1): DTGVSQNPRHKITKRGQNVTFRCDPISEHNRLYWYRQTLGQGPEFLTYFQNEAQLEKSRLLSDRFSAERPKGSFSTLEIQRTEQGDSAMYLCAAPQTGGLANEQFFGPGTRLTVL.

V gene TRBV4-1 combines with J gene TRBJ2-3; 12 nucleotides line up with TRBD2. The CDR3 totals 17 residues. Unmatched junction bases numbered 8, after V lost 1 base and J lost 6 bases. Germline CDR1 reads MGHRA; CDR2 reads YSYEKL. As DNA, the CDR3 is TGCGCCAGCAGCCAAGCATTGTGGACTAGCGGGAAGGATACGCAGTATTTT. It yields the protein CASSQALWTSGKDTQYF.

This chain uses TRBV5-6 with TRBJ2-3; D possibly corresponds to TRBD2 (5 bases). The germline V gene encodes CDR1 SGHDT and CDR2 YYEEEE. Trimming took off 2 bases at V and 8 bases at J, with 9 bases between the two ends. This CDR3 region has 12 residues. CDR3 sequence reads: CASSFPEGTQYF. In DNA form, the CDR3 reads TGTGCCAGCAGCTTCCCCGAGGGTACGCAGTATTTT. Complete variable domain (other parts from reference TRBV5-6 and TRBJ2-3): DAGVTQSPTHLIKTRGQQVTLRCSPKSGHDTVSWYQQALGQGPQFIFQYYEEEERQRGNFPDRFSGHQFPNYSSELNVNALLLGDSALYLCASSFPEGTQYFGPGTRLTVL.

V is TRBV27 and J is TRBJ2-1, with 10 bases aligning to TRBD2. Germline-derived CDR1 and CDR2 are MNHEY and SMNVEV (reference sequence). The CDR3 has 18 residues. With 7 bases clipped from V and 3 bases from J, the junction kept 15 bases outside the gene matches. The DNA of the CDR3 is TGTGCCAGCACTAAAGGGGCCTCTCTAGCGGGAGACTACAATGAGCAGTTCTTC. Protein sequence: CASTKGASLAGDYNEQFF.

CDR3 DNA: TGTGCCAGCAGCGTAGGAACGGTCGGCGGAAACACCATATATTTT. Translating gives CASSVGTVGGNTIYF. The rearrangement uses TRBV9 and TRBJ1-3; no clear D. The CDR3 loop spans 15 amino acids. Trimming removed 0 bases at V and 4 bases at J, with 11 bases between. CDR1 is SGDLS, CDR2 YYNGEE, per germline.

Only one count was recorded for this clone. The J gene is TRBJ2-7, the V gene TRBV27, with TRBD1 matching over 7 bases. This CDR3 has 12 residues. The germline V gene has CDR1 MNHEY and CDR2 SMNVEV (reference sequence). V was clipped by 11 bases and J by 3 bases; unmatched bases: 7. Here the CDR3 reads CARGGRGYEQYF. CDR3 in DNA: TGTGCCCGAGGGGGCAGGGGCTACGAGCAGTACTTC.

The J gene is TRBJ2-3, the V gene TRBV21-1; the table's D call of TRBD1 was not tested on the DNA. TRBV21-1 is deemed a pseudogene. The CDR3 totals 19 residues. CDR3: CASRGTGGPLLASTDTQYF. CDR3 in DNA: TGTGCCAGCAGGGGGACAGGGGGCCCTTTGCTCGCGAGCACAGATACGCAGTATTTT.

The rearrangement uses TRBV5-1 and TRBJ1-2, with 8 bases identical to TRBD1. This CDR3 is built from 14 residues. Germline CDR1 and CDR2: SGHRS and YFSETQ. Trimming cost V 4 bases and J 6 bases; bases outside gene matches: 8. The CDR3, as DNA: TGCGCCAGCAGCGCAGCAGGGGGCACGGATGGCTACACCTTC. Translation: CASSAAGGTDGYTF.

This chain connects TRBV5-4 to TRBJ2-3; 8 bases are shared with TRBD2. This CDR3 has 16 residues. Germline V gene sequence: CDR1 SGHNT, CDR2 YYREEE (reference sequence). The J segment lost 4 bases and the V segment lost 3 bases, leaving 10 bases of the junction unmatched. Written as DNA, the CDR3 is TGTGCCAGCAGCTCTCCCCGCGGGAGGTTGGCAGATACGCAGTATTTT. Its translation: CASSSPRGRLADTQYF.

The J gene is TRBJ2-3, the V gene TRBV4-2; 11 nucleotides align to TRBD2. The junction had 0 bases not matched to a gene; V was cut back by 4 bases and J by 6 bases. From germline, CDR1 is LGHNA and CDR2 YNFKEQ. The CDR3 is 13 amino acids. The CDR3 protein is CASSRTSGDTQYF. CDR3 bases: TGTGCCAGCAGCCGGACTAGCGGGGATACGCAGTATTTT.

The chain combines TRBV5-1 with TRBJ2-1; D not resolved. Germline values: CDR1 SGHRS, CDR2 YFSETQ. The CDR3 is made up of 15 amino acids. The V end lost 4 bases, the J end lost 6 bases, and 17 bases lay between the germline ends. Written as DNA, the CDR3 is TGCGCCAGCAGCGCCAGTCTTAGGGTCGGCAATGAGCAGTTCTTC. This gives the protein CASSASLRVGNEQFF.

This clone has a handful of counts. V is TRBV2 and J is TRBJ2-7; D gene ambiguous. In germline, CDR1 is SNHLY, CDR2 FYNNEI. V was pared by 10 bases and J by 5 bases, with 18 bases between. The CDR3 spans 13 residues. CDR3 amino acids: CAIMGLDVDEQYF. In DNA form, the CDR3 reads TGTGCCATCATGGGCCTCGACGTGGACGAGCAGTACTTC.

The V and J genes are TRBV28 and TRBJ1-6, with 9 bases lining up with TRBD1. This CDR3 has 16 amino acids. J was trimmed by 6 bases and V by 6 bases; bases with no gene match: 9. Germline CDR1 reads MDHEN; CDR2 reads SYDVKM. The CDR3 protein is CASSQQGALLNSPLHF. CDR3 in DNA: TGTGCCAGCAGCCAACAGGGGGCGCTCCTTAATTCACCCCTCCACTTT.

The chain couples TRBV12-5 to TRBJ1-1; TRBD1 agrees at 8 bases. V shed 6 bases and J 1 base; nucleotides not matched to a gene: 13. The CDR3 contains 17 residues. The germline CDR1 and CDR2 sequences are LGHNT and FRNRAP. CDR3 bases: TGTGCTAGTGGCACGACAGGGGACCTAATAAGGAACACTGAAGCTTTCTTT. This translates into CASGTTGDLIRNTEAFF.

J is TRBJ1-4 and V is TRBV7-2, with a weak D call TRBD1 (5 bases). The V gene lost 4 bases and the J gene lost 8 bases, with 14 bases spanning the gap. The CDR3 is 14 amino acids. Germline loops: CDR1 SGHTA, CDR2 FQGNSA. Here the CDR3 DNA reads TGTGCCAGCAGCTCGGACGGGTGGGGGGAAAAACTGTTTTTT. Protein: CASSSDGWGEKLFF.